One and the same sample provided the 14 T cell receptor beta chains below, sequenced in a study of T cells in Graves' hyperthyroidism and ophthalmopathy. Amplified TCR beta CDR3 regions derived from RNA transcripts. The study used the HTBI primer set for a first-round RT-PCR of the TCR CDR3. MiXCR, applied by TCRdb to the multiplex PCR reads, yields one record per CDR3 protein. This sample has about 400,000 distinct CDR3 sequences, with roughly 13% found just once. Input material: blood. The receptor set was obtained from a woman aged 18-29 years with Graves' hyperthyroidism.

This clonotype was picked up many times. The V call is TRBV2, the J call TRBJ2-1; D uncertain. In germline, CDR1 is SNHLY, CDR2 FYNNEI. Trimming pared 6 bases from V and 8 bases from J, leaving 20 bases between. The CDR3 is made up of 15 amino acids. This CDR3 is CASSVTPSMYDEQFF. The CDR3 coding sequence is TGTGCCAGCAGCGTGACTCCCTCGATGTACGATGAGCAGTTCTTC.

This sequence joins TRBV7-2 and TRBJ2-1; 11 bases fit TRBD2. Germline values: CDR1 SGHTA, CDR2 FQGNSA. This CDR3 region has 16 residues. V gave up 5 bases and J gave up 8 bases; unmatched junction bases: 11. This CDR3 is CASSPALGLAGYEQFF. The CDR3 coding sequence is TGTGCCAGCAGCCCTGCCCTAGGACTAGCGGGCTATGAGCAGTTCTTC.

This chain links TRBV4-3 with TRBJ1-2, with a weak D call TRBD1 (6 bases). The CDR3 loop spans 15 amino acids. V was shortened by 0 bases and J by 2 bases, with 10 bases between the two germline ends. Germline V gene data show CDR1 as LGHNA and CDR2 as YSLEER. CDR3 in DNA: TGCGCCAGCAGCCAAGAGTGGGGACAAAACTATGGCTACACCTTC. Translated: CASSQEWGQNYGYTF.

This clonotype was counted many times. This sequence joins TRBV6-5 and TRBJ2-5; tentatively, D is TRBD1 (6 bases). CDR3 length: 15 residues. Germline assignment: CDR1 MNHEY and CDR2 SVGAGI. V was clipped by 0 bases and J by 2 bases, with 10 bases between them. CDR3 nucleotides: TGTGCCAGCAGTTACTCATTGAGGGGGCAAGAGACCCAGTACTTC. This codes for CASSYSLRGQETQYF.

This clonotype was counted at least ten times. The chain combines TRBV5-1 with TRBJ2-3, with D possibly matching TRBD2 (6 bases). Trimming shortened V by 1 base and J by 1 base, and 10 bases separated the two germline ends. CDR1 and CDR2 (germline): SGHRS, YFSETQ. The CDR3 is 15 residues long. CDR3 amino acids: CASSLHGEGTDTQYF. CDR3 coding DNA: TGCGCCAGCAGCTTGCATGGGGAGGGCACAGATACGCAGTATTTT.

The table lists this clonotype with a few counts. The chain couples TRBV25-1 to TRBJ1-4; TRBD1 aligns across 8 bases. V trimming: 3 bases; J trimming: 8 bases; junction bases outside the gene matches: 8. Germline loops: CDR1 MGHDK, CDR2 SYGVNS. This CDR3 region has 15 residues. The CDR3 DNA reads TGTGCCAGCAGTGAGCAGGGGGCGAGTAGGGAAAAACTGTTTTTT. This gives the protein CASSEQGASREKLFF.

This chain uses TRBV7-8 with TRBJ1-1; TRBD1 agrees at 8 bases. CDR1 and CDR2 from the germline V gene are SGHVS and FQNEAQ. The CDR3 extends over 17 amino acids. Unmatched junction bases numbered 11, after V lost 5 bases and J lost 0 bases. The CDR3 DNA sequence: TGTGCCAGCAGCGCAAGACAGGGGATTAGGATGAACACTGAAGCTTTCTTT. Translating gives CASSARQGIRMNTEAFF.

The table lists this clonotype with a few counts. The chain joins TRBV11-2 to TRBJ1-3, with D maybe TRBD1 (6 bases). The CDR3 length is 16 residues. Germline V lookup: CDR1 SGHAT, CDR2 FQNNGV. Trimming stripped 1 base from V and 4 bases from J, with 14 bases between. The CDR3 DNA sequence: TGTGCCAGCAGCTTAGCCGGGAGGGGGTCAGGAAACACCATATATTTT. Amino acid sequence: CASSLAGRGSGNTIYF.

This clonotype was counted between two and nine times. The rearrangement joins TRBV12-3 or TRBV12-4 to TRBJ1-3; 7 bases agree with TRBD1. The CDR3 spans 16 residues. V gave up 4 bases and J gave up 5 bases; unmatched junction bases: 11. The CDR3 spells CASSYLGGGWRNTIYF. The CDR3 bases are TGTGCCAGCAGTTATTTAGGAGGGGGCTGGAGAAACACCATATATTTT.

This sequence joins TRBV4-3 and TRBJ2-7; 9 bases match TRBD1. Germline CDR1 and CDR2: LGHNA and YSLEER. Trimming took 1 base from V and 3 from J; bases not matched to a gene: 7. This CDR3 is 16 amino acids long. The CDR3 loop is CASSQGIETGGYEQYF. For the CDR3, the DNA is TGCGCCAGCAGCCAAGGGATCGAGACAGGGGGCTACGAGCAGTACTTC.

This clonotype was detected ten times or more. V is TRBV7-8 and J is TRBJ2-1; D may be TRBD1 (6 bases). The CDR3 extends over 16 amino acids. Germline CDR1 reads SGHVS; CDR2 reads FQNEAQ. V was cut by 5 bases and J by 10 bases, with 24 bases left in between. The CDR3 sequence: CASSVPEQGSYGEQFF. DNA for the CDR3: TGTGCCAGCAGCGTACCGGAGCAGGGGTCTTACGGAGAGCAGTTCTTC.

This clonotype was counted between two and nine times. The CDR3 here is CASSQGMDLGETQYF. The DNA for the CDR3 is TGCGCCAGCAGCCAAGGGATGGACCTAGGAGAGACCCAGTACTTC. The chain is built from TRBV4-1 and TRBJ2-5; D not certain. The CDR3 loop spans 15 amino acids. Germline V gives CDR1 MGHRA, CDR2 YSYEKL. Trimming pared 1 base from V and 4 bases from J, leaving 13 bases between.

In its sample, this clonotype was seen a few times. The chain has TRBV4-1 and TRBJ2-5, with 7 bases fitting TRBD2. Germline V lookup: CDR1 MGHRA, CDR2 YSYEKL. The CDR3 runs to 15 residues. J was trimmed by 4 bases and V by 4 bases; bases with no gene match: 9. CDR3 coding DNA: TGCGCCAGCAGCCCCAATAGCGGGTTTGGAGAGACCCAGTACTTC. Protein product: CASSPNSGFGETQYF.

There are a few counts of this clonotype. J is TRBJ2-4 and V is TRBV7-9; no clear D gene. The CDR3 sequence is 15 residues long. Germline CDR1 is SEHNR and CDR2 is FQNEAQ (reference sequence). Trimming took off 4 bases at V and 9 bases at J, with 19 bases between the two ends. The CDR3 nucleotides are TGTGCCAGCAGCTCCCCCGCGGACCCCTGGGGCATTCAGTACTTC. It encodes CASSSPADPWGIQYF.